The rows below give T cell receptor beta chains drawn from one sample of a study of cytomegalovirus exposure and HLA in healthy donors. The data were produced by immunoSEQ multiplex PCR, yet TCRdb's version contains in-frame clones alone and is incomplete. The profile shows about 120,000 clones, around two thirds of them singletons. Sequenced: PBMCs. The receptors derive from a woman in her thirties or forties in good health and CMV-seropositive. CDR3s include the opening cysteine and the closing phenylalanine or tryptophan. D genes are given only for firm matches. Only some rows state a clone size, as once, few, many or a class for expanded clones.

TRBJ2-3,TRBD2,TRBV7-2,NA,CASRDQRGGRPDTQYF,TGTGCCAGTAGAGATCAGCGGGGGGGCCGACCAGATACGCAGTATTTT
TRBJ2-1,NA,TRBV11-2,NA,CASSLGVTNEQFF,TGTGCCAGCAGCTTAGGCGTTACGAATGAGCAGTTCTTC
TRBJ1-2,TRBD1,TRBV18,NA,CASSPDRDHGYTF,TGTGCCAGCTCACCGGACAGGGATCATGGCTACACCTTC
TRBJ1-1,NA,TRBV18,NA,CASSSPGKITEAFF,TGTGCCAGCTCATCGCCTGGCAAGATCACTGAAGCTTTCTTT
TRBJ1-3,NA,TRBV6-5,NA,CASIGMRDTIYF,TGTGCCAGCATCGGGATGAGGGACACCATATATTTT
TRBJ2-1,TRBD2,TRBV10-3,NA,CAISEAAGRARNEQFF,TGTGCCATCAGTGAGGCAGCGGGACGGGCGCGAAATGAGCAGTTCTTC
TRBJ2-5,TRBD2,TRBV7-2,once,CASSLYLSGGAETQYF,TGTGCCAGCAGCTTATACCTCAGCGGGGGGGCCGAGACCCAGTACTTC
TRBJ2-7,TRBD1,TRBV15,few,CATSRGQGDEQYF,TGTGCCACCAGCAGGGGACAGGGTGACGAGCAGTACTTC
TRBJ2-7,NA,TRBV13,few,CASSSRGREQYF,TGTGCCAGCAGCTCGCGGGGGCGGGAGCAGTACTTC
TRBJ2-1,NA,TRBV7-8,NA,CASSPNPRQYNEQFF,TGTGCCAGCAGCCCAAACCCGAGACAGTACAATGAGCAGTTCTTC
TRBJ2-7,TRBD1,TRBV5-1,NA,CASSTRTGPYEQYF,TGCGCCAGCAGTACCCGGACAGGGCCCTACGAGCAGTACTTC
TRBJ1-1,NA,TRBV9,once,CASSRGSVNTEAFF,TGTGCCAGCTCCAGGGGTTCGGTGAACACTGAAGCTTTCTTT
TRBJ2-6,NA,TRBV5-1,NA,CASSLGTSGANVLTF,TGCGCCAGCAGCTTGGGGACATCTGGGGCCAACGTCCTGACTTTC
TRBJ1-1,NA,TRBV13,few,CASSFGQRNTEAFF,TGTGCCAGCAGCTTTGGGCAAAGGAACACTGAAGCTTTCTTT
TRBJ2-5,NA,TRBV2,NA,CASSDKETQYF,TGTGCCAGCAGTGATAAAGAGACCCAGTACTTC
TRBJ1-1,NA,TRBV2,NA,CASSEDAGKAFF,TGTGCCAGCAGTGAAGACGCGGGCAAAGCTTTCTTT
TRBJ1-2,NA,TRBV15,NA,CATSSNILNYGYTF,TGTGCCACCAGCAGCAACATCCTTAACTATGGCTACACCTTC
TRBJ2-7,NA,TRBV4-1,NA,CASSQGGPPSPYEQYF,TGCGCCAGCAGCCAGGGGGGACCTCCTTCGCCTTACGAGCAGTACTTC
TRBJ2-1,TRBD2,TRBV4-2,NA,CASSQTPYGAGGDNEQFF,TGTGCCAGCAGCCAAACCCCCTACGGAGCGGGGGGAGACAATGAGCAGTTCTTC
TRBJ1-4,NA,TRBV9,NA,CASSVGQAEEKLFF,TGTGCCAGCAGCGTAGGACAGGCTGAAGAAAAACTGTTTTTT
TRBJ2-5,NA,TRBV2,NA,CASTRTEQETQYF,TGTGCCAGCACAAGAACAGAGCAAGAGACCCAGTACTTC
TRBJ2-1,NA,TRBV10-3,few,CAISRGNNEQFF,TGTGCCATCAGTCGGGGTAACAATGAGCAGTTCTTC
TRBJ2-2,NA,TRBV5-1,NA,CASRLRGRDTGELFF,TGCGCCAGCAGACTGCGGGGGCGAGACACCGGGGAGCTGTTTTTT
TRBJ1-2,NA,TRBV27,NA,CASSLQGNYGYTF,TGTGCCAGCAGTTTACAGGGGAACTATGGCTACACCTTC
TRBJ1-6,TRBD1,TRBV6-6,few,CASTDRGLVVLHF,TGTGCCAGCACAGACAGGGGGCTTGTGGTGCTCCACTTT
TRBJ2-4,NA,TRBV6-1,NA,CASSEAGGTKNIQYF,TGTGCCAGCAGTGAAGCGGGGGGTACCAAAAACATTCAGTACTTC
TRBJ2-1,NA,TRBV5-1,NA,CASSPAGATSSYNEQFF,TGCGCCAGCAGCCCGGCGGGGGCCACGAGCTCCTACAATGAGCAGTTCTTC
TRBJ2-1,NA,TRBV14,NA,CASSQRWATEQFF,TGTGCCAGCAGCCAACGCTGGGCCACTGAGCAGTTCTTC
TRBJ1-2,TRBD1,TRBV5-1,once,CASSWTGKGNRDYGYTF,TGCGCCAGCAGCTGGACAGGGAAGGGGAATAGGGACTATGGCTACACCTTC
TRBJ1-5,TRBD1,TRBV2,NA,CASSWTGQQQPQHF,TGTGCCAGCAGTTGGACAGGGCAACAACAGCCCCAGCATTTT
TRBJ1-5,NA,TRBV5-6,once,CASSLFGGIPQHF,TGTGCCAGCAGCTTGTTTGGAGGAATACCCCAGCATTTT
TRBJ2-7,TRBD2,TRBV13,NA,CASAPGGGTYEQYF,TGTGCCAGCGCCCCCGGGGGGGGGACCTACGAGCAGTACTTC
TRBJ1-1,NA,TRBV4-3,NA,CASSQNRDSPMNTEAFF,TGCGCCAGCAGCCAGAACCGCGACAGCCCCATGAACACTGAAGCTTTCTTT
TRBJ1-1,NA,TRBV4-1,few,CASSQVGGNTEAFF,TGCGCCAGCAGCCAAGTAGGAGGGAACACTGAAGCTTTCTTT
TRBJ1-1,NA,TRBV29-1,NA,CSVDAQGSGAFF,TGCAGCGTTGATGCTCAGGGATCTGGAGCTTTCTTT
TRBJ1-2,NA,TRBV27,NA,CASGAFSYGYTF,TGTGCCAGCGGTGCGTTCTCCTATGGCTACACCTTC
TRBJ2-5,NA,TRBV2,once,CASRRNGGETQYF,TGTGCCAGCAGGAGGAATGGTGGAGAGACCCAGTACTTC
TRBJ2-2,NA,TRBV4-1,NA,CASSPRETGAGELFF,TGCGCCAGCAGCCCTCGGGAAACTGGGGCCGGGGAGCTGTTTTTT
TRBJ1-4,NA,TRBV5-6,NA,CASSLWPTNEKLFF,TGTGCCAGCAGCTTGTGGCCAACTAATGAAAAACTGTTTTTT
TRBJ2-4,TRBD2,TRBV2,NA,CASSDLDSPGGENIQYF,TGTGCCAGCAGTGATTTGGACAGCCCGGGGGGGGAAAACATTCAGTACTTC
TRBJ2-7,TRBD2,TRBV7-8,few,CASSLLAGVYEQYF,TGTGCCAGCAGCTTACTAGCGGGGGTCTACGAGCAGTACTTC
TRBJ2-5,TRBD1,TRBV6-6,once,CASRQGAGLETQYF,TGTGCCAGCCGACAGGGGGCCGGACTGGAGACCCAGTACTTC
TRBJ1-5,TRBD1,TRBV6-1,once,CASSRTGGGNQPQHF,TGTGCCAGCAGCAGGACAGGGGGCGGCAATCAGCCCCAGCATTTT
TRBJ1-1,NA,TRBV27,NA,CASSSGRTEAFF,TGTGCCAGCAGTTCGGGGAGGACTGAAGCTTTCTTT
TRBJ1-2,TRBD1,TRBV11-2,NA,CASTNRGFHGYTF,TGTGCCAGCACTAACAGGGGTTTTCATGGCTACACCTTC
TRBJ2-1,NA,TRBV4-1,NA,CASSAYNGNEQFF,TGCGCCAGCAGCGCCTATAATGGCAATGAGCAGTTCTTC
TRBJ1-2,NA,TRBV6-5,NA,CASSYSPGSFYGYTF,TGTGCCAGCAGTTACTCTCCAGGCAGCTTCTATGGCTACACCTTC
TRBJ1-1,NA,TRBV4-3,NA,CASSQAGAAFF,TGCGCCAGCAGCCAAGCCGGAGCTGCTTTCTTT
TRBJ1-1,TRBD1,TRBV29-1,NA,CSAVGQGAGGTEAFF,TGCAGCGCCGTTGGACAGGGGGCAGGAGGCACTGAAGCTTTCTTT
TRBJ1-1,NA,TRBV7-9,NA,CASSQGATEAFF,TGTGCCAGCAGCCAAGGGGCCACTGAAGCTTTCTTT
TRBJ1-2,TRBD1,TRBV27,once,CASSAGDRAGYTF,TGTGCCAGCAGTGCCGGGGACAGGGCAGGCTACACCTTC
TRBJ2-7,NA,TRBV18,NA,CASSPAGAGPGEQYF,TGTGCCAGCTCACCTGCGGGGGCAGGGCCGGGGGAGCAGTACTTC
TRBJ1-1,TRBD1,TRBV11-2,NA,CASSWGQAGEAFF,TGTGCCAGCAGCTGGGGACAGGCTGGTGAAGCTTTCTTT
TRBJ1-2,NA,TRBV5-6,many,CASSLALEAYYGYTF,TGTGCCAGCAGCTTGGCCTTAGAAGCCTACTATGGCTACACCTTC
TRBJ1-2,NA,TRBV5-1,NA,CASSLDREGARTF,TGCGCCAGCAGCTTGGACAGGGAAGGGGCCCGCACCTTC
TRBJ1-1,TRBD1,TRBV5-1,NA,CASTEETGGFTEAFF,TGCGCCAGCACTGAAGAAACAGGGGGTTTTACTGAAGCTTTCTTT
TRBJ1-2,NA,TRBV9,NA,CASSSWRTASYGYTF,TGTGCCAGCAGCAGCTGGCGGACAGCTTCCTATGGCTACACCTTC
TRBJ1-2,TRBD1,TRBV9,once,CASSEGPQGGPNYGYTF,TGTGCCAGCAGCGAGGGTCCACAGGGGGGACCTAACTATGGCTACACCTTC
TRBJ2-2,NA,TRBV12-5,NA,CASGSPGGELFF,TGTGCTAGTGGTTCCCCGGGCGGGGAGCTGTTTTTT
TRBJ1-2,TRBD1,TRBV27,few,CASRSRGTGNGYTF,TGTGCCAGCAGGTCACGGGGGACAGGGAATGGCTACACCTTC